Following are 13 T cell receptor beta chains from one sample sequenced in a study of shared clonotypes between healthy human individuals. The assay was immunoSEQ multiplex PCR, and TCRdb's table has in-frame clones only and misses some. The top ten clones hold more than 1.5% of a sample with about 700,000 clones, about 74% of them seen once. The source material was memory CD4+ T cells sorted from blood. Noted subset: CD45RA-negative fraction. The receptors shown here come from a woman aged 30 to 39 in good health.

The chain couples TRBV6-1 to TRBJ2-7, with D hard to call. This CDR3 contains 17 residues. Germline-derived CDR1 and CDR2 are MNHNS and SASEGT. Trimming removed 1 base from V and 3 bases from J, with 19 bases in between. The CDR3 region has the DNA TGTGCCAGCAGTGAAGGGTTGGTGGCGAGCCCATTCTACGAGCAGTACTTC. This translates into CASSEGLVASPFYEQYF.

This chain uses TRBV7-2 with TRBJ1-3; D is unresolved. Germline V lookup: CDR1 SGHTA, CDR2 FQGNSA. V was pared by 5 bases and J by 2 bases, with 10 bases between. The length of the CDR3 is 14 residues. CDR3 DNA sequence: TGTGCCAGCAGCATGCAGGAGGCTGGAAACACCATATATTTT. Its translation: CASSMQEAGNTIYF.

The chain has TRBV7-9 and TRBJ1-3; D ambiguous. Germline CDR1 and CDR2: SEHNR and FQNEAQ (reference sequence). This CDR3 region has 14 residues. Deletions cut 5 bases from V and 4 bases from J, with 12 bases between. CDR3 nucleotide sequence: TGTGCCAGCAGCCCCAGTATGGCAGGAAACACCATATATTTT. The encoded protein is CASSPSMAGNTIYF.

The chain has TRBV28 and TRBJ2-3; either TRBD1 or TRBD2 may fit D (5 bases each). Trimming took 10 bases from V and 0 from J, leaving 17 bases between them. This CDR3 has 15 amino acids. Germline CDR1 MDHEN, CDR2 SYDVKM. CDR3 nucleotides: TGTGCCACAATAAGGGGACGACTTAGCACAGATACGCAGTATTTT. Protein: CATIRGRLSTDTQYF.

The sample holds one count of this clone. The rearrangement links TRBV18 to TRBJ2-1; the match to TRBD1 covers 9 bases. With V trimmed by 5 bases and J by 3 bases, 8 bases remained unmatched. The germline V gene encodes CDR1 KGHSH and CDR2 LQKENI. The CDR3 is 16 amino acids. CDR3 in amino acids: CASSKPGQGNYNEQFF. The CDR3 DNA reads as TGTGCCAGCTCAAAACCGGGACAGGGTAACTACAATGAGCAGTTCTTC.

V and J are TRBV2 and TRBJ1-1; D not resolved. The germline V gene has CDR1 SNHLY and CDR2 FYNNEI. The CDR3 runs 13 residues. The ends were cut back, 7 bases at V and 5 bases at J, with 14 bases in the middle. CDR3 amino acids: CASTEQMETEAFF. CDR3 DNA: TGTGCCAGCACCGAACAGATGGAAACTGAAGCTTTCTTT. Looking up the rest from reference TRBV2 and TRBJ1-1 gives the full variable domain: EPEVTQTPSHQVTQMGQEVILRCVPISNHLYFYWYRQILGQKVEFLVSFYNNEISEKSEIFDDQFSVERPDGSNFTLKIRSTKLEDSAMYFCASTEQMETEAFFGQGTRLTVV.

The V and J genes are TRBV6-6 and TRBJ2-7; a weak D match, TRBD1 (5 bases). Trimming cost V 8 bases and J 2 bases, with 13 bases left between them. The CDR3 is 13 residues long. CDR1 and CDR2 from the germline V gene are MNHNY and SVGAGI (reference sequence). The CDR3 region has the DNA TGTGCCAGCCAGACAGAGCCTACCTACGAGCAGTACTTC. Its translation: CASQTEPTYEQYF.

The genes are TRBV7-2 and TRBJ1-2; D call uncertain. In germline, CDR1 is SGHTA, CDR2 FQGNSA. Trimming took 4 bases from V and 8 from J, leaving 14 bases between them. The CDR3 spans 13 residues. CDR3 sequence (DNA): TGTGCCAGCAGCTCTAATTCGGGATTCGGCTACACCTTC. It codes for CASSSNSGFGYTF. Full variable domain (outside the CDR3, taken from reference TRBV7-2 and TRBJ1-2): GAGVSQSPSNKVTEKGKDVELRCDPISGHTALYWYRQSLGQGLEFLIYFQGNSAPDKSGLPSDRFSAERTGGSVSTLTIQRTQQEDSAVYLCASSSNSGFGYTFGSGTRLTVV.

V and J are TRBV5-1 and TRBJ2-1; 12 bases match TRBD2. Germline values: CDR1 SGHRS, CDR2 YFSETQ. J lost 0 bases, V lost 4 bases, and 5 bases had no gene match. The CDR3 consists of 17 residues. CDR3 residues: CASSTGLAGSSYNEQFF. Here the CDR3 DNA reads TGCGCCAGCAGCACCGGACTAGCGGGGAGCTCCTACAATGAGCAGTTCTTC.

This chain links TRBV25-1 with TRBJ2-1, with D possibly matching TRBD2 (5 bases). The ends were cut back, 5 bases at V and 5 bases at J, with 10 bases in the middle. CDR3 length equals 13 residues. The germline V gene encodes CDR1 MGHDK and CDR2 SYGVNS. The DNA of the CDR3 is TGTGCCAGCAGTAATTCGAGGGACAATGAGCAGTTCTTC. It is translated as CASSNSRDNEQFF.

The sample holds one count of this clone. The same CDR3 can be traced to other DNA sequences in this sample. V and J are TRBV5-1 and TRBJ1-1; no definite D call. The CDR3 has 14 amino acids. CDR1 and CDR2 from the germline V gene are SGHRS and YFSETQ. With 0 bases removed from V and 1 base from J, the gap between germline ends came to 7 bases. CDR3 sequence: CASSLVSANTEAFF. The CDR3 coding sequence is TGCGCCAGCAGCTTGGTGAGCGCGAACACTGAAGCTTTCTTT.

This clone turned up a few times. In nucleotides, the CDR3 is TGTGCCAGCAGCGGGACAGGGGTCTTCAACACTGAAGCTTTCTTT. Translating gives CASSGTGVFNTEAFF. The V and J genes are TRBV7-9 and TRBJ1-1; 10 nucleotides line up with TRBD1. Germline assignment: CDR1 SEHNR and CDR2 FQNEAQ (reference sequence). The CDR3 is 15 residues long. Trimming took 5 bases from V and 2 from J; bases not matched to a gene: 5.

CDR3 region: CASSPSGQGRYQPQHF. The DNA of the CDR3 is TGTGCCAGCAGTCCCTCCGGGCAGGGGCGCTATCAGCCCCAGCATTTT. The V and J genes are TRBV28 and TRBJ1-5, with a tentative D call TRBD1 (6 bases). V lost 5 bases and J 5 bases, leaving 19 bases between the germline ends. Germline lookup yields CDR1 MDHEN and CDR2 SYDVKM. The length of the CDR3 is 16 residues. The variable domain in full, completed from reference TRBV28 and TRBJ1-5, reads DVKVTQSSRYLVKRTGEKVFLECVQDMDHENMFWYRQDPGLGLRLIYFSYDVKMKEKGDIPEGYSVSREKKERFSLILESASTNQTSMYLCASSPSGQGRYQPQHFGDGTRLSIL.